This TCR beta chain was captured by sequencing in a study of read filtering for tumor transcriptome and immune sequencing. On the study more broadly: Mean patient age was approximately 71 years, range roughly 40 to 85; 16 to 20 male, over twelve female.

V was pared by 2 bases and J by 1 base, with 5 bases of the junction left unmatched. Per germline, CDR1 SEHNR and CDR2 FQNEAQ (reference sequence). The CDR3 spans 18 residues. Study-level findings and limits: Even smaller IR-seq throughput identified most shared clonotypes. Sorted CD138-negative bone marrow cells were not purified T cells.

From 400 to 450 ng of RNA, a library with molecular barcoded alpha/delta and beta/gamma adaptors was made. Via MiXCR, TCRdb re-called the reads, giving one row per CDR3 protein. Of around 140,000 distinct CDR3 sequences in the sample, 13% were seen once. The sample holds one count of this clonotype. The target antigen is unknown. The TCR sequence derives from a donor at least 40 years old with multiple myeloma. The J gene is TRBJ2-2, the V gene TRBV7-9, with 12 nucleotides matching TRBD1. Sequencing used a population of CD138-negative cells sorted from bone marrow. CDR3 region: CASSLPGTGGVNTGELFF. CDR3 in DNA: TGTGCCAGCAGCTTACCCGGGACAGGGGGCGTGAACACCGGGGAGCTGTTTTTT.